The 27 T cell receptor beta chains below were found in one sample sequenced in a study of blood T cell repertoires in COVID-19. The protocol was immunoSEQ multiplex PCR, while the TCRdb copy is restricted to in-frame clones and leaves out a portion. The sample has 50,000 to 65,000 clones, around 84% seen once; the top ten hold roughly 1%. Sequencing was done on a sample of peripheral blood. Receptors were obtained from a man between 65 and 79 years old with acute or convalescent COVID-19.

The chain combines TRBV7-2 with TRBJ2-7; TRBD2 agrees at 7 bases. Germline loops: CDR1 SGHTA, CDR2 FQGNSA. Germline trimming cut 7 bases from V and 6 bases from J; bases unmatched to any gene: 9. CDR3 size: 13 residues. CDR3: CASTPGRAREQYF. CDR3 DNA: TGTGCCAGCACCCCAGGGAGGGCTCGCGAGCAGTACTTC.

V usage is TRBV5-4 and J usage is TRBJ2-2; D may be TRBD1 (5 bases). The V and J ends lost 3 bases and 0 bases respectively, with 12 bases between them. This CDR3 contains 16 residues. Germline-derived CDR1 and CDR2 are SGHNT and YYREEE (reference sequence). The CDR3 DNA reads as TGTGCCAGCAGCTCCCCTCAGGGAACGAACACCGGGGAGCTGTTTTTT. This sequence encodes CASSSPQGTNTGELFF.

The DNA of the CDR3 is TGTGCCAGTAGGGCCGGACAGATTGTAGATGAGCAGTACTTC. This encodes CASRAGQIVDEQYF. The chain employs TRBV19 and TRBJ2-7; a possible D gene is TRBD1 (6 bases). Germline assignment: CDR1 LNHDA and CDR2 SQIVND (reference sequence). V was cut by 6 bases and J by 7 bases, with 19 bases left in between. The CDR3 runs to 14 residues. The whole variable domain, remainder taken from reference TRBV19 and TRBJ2-7, is DGGITQSPKYLFRKEGQNVTLSCEQNLNHDAMYWYRQDPGQGLRLIYYSQIVNDFQKGDIAEGYSVSREKKESFPLTVTSAQKNPTAFYLCASRAGQIVDEQYFGPGTRLTVT.

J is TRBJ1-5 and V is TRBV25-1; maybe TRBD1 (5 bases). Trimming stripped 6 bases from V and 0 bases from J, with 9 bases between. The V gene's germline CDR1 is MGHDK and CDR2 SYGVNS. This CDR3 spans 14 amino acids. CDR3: CASSPGVSNQPQHF. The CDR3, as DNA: TGTGCCAGCAGCCCGGGGGTTAGCAATCAGCCCCAGCATTTT. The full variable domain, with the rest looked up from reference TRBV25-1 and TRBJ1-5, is EADIYQTPRYLVIGTGKKITLECSQTMGHDKMYWYQQDPGMELHLIHYSYGVNSTEKGDLSSESTVSRIRTEHFPLTLESARPSHTSQYLCASSPGVSNQPQHFGDGTRLSIL.

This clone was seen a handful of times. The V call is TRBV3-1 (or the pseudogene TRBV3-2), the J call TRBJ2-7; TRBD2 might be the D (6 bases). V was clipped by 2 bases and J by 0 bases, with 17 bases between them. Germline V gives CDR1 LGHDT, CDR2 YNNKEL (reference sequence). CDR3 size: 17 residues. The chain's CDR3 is CASSQTIAETFSYEQYF. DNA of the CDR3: TGTGCCAGCAGCCAAACAATAGCGGAAACCTTCTCCTACGAGCAGTACTTC.

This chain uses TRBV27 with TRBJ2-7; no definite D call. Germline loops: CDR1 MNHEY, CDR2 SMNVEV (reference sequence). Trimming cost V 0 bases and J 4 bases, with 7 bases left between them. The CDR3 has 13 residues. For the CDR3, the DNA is TGTGCCAGCAGTTTATCAGGCGGTTACGAGCAGTACTTC. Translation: CASSLSGGYEQYF.

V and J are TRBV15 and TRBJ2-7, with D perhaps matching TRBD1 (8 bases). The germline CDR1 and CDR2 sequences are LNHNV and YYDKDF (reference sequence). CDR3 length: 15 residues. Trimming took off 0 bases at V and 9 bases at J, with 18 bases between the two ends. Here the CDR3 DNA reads TGTGCCACCAGCAGAGATCCCACAGGGGGACTACCGCAGTACTTC. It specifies CATSRDPTGGLPQYF.

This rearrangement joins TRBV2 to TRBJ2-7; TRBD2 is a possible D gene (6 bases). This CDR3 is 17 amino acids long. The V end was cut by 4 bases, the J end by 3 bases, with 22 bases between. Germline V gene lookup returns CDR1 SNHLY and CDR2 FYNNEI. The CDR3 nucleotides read TGTGCCAGCAGTGCCTGGGGCGGGGACGGCCGGGGCTACGAGCAGTACTTC. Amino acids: CASSAWGGDGRGYEQYF.

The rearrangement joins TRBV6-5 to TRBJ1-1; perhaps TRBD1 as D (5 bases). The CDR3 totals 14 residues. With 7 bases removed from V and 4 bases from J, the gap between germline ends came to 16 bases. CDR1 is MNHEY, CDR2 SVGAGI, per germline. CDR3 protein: CASTIAVRATEAFF. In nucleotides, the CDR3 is TGTGCCAGCACCATAGCCGTCAGGGCCACTGAAGCTTTCTTT.

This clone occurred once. In DNA, the CDR3 is TGTGCCAGCAGTGAGTCCAGGCGCAATCAGCCCCAGCATTTT. Its translation: CASSESRRNQPQHF. The V and J genes are TRBV25-1 and TRBJ1-5; D ambiguous. There are 14 residues in the CDR3. Germline V gene sequence: CDR1 MGHDK, CDR2 SYGVNS. With 3 bases removed from V and 2 bases from J, the gap between germline ends came to 8 bases.

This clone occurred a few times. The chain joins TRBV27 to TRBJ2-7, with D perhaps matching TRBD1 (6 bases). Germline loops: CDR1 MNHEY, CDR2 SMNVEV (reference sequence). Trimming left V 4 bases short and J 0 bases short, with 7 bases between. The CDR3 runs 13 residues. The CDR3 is CASSYRVSYEQYF. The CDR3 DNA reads TGTGCCAGCAGTTACAGGGTCTCCTACGAGCAGTACTTC.

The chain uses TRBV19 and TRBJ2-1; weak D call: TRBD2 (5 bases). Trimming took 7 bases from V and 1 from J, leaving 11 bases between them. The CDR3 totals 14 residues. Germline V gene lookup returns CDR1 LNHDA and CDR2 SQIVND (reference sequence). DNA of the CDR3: TGTGCCAGTACCGTCTCGGGGTCCTACAATGAGCAGTTCTTC. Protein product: CASTVSGSYNEQFF.

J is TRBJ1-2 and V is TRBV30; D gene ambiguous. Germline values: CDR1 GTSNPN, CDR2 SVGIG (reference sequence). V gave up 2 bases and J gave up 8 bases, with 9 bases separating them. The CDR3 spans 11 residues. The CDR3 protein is CAWSPGEGYTF. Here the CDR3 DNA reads TGTGCCTGGAGTCCGGGTGAAGGCTACACCTTC.

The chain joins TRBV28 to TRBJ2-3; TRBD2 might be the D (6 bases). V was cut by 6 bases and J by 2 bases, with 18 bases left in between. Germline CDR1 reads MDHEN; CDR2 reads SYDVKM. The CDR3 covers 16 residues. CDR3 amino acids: CASRPPGLINTDTQYF. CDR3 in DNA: TGTGCCAGCAGGCCTCCGGGACTTATCAACACAGATACGCAGTATTTT.

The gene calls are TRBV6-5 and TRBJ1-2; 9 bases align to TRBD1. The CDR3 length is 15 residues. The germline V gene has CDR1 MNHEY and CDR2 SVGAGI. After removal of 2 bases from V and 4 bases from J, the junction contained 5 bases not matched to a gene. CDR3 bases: TGTGCCAGCAGTTACCGTTGGGACAGGGTCTATGGCTACACCTTC. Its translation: CASSYRWDRVYGYTF.

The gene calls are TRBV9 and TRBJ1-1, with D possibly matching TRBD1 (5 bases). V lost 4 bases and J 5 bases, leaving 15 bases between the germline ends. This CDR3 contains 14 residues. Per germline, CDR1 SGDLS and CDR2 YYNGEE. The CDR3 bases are TGTGCCAGCAGCTTGTCCAGGGTCGATACTGAAGCTTTCTTT. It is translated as CASSLSRVDTEAFF.

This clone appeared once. The CDR3 spells CASSLETLRLFF. CDR3 coding DNA: TGTGCCAGCAGCTTAGAGACTCTAAGACTGTTTTTT. The chain uses TRBV7-9 and TRBJ1-4; D uncertain. With 1 base removed from V and 13 bases from J, the gap between germline ends came to 10 bases. Germline V gives CDR1 SEHNR, CDR2 FQNEAQ (reference sequence). The CDR3 runs 12 residues.

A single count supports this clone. Here the CDR3 reads CASSFDRANQPQHF. The CDR3 DNA sequence: TGTGCCAGCAGCTTCGACAGGGCCAATCAGCCCCAGCATTTT. The V gene is TRBV2, the J gene TRBJ1-5, with 7 bases that match TRBD1. CDR1 SNHLY and CDR2 FYNNEI come from the germline V gene. The V and J ends lost 6 bases and 3 bases, in that order; junction bases with no gene match: 5. CDR3 length: 14 amino acids.

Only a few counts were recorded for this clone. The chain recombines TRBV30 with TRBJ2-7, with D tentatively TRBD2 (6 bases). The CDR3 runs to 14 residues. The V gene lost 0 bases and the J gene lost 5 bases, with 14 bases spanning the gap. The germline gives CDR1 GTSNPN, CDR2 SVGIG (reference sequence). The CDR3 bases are TGTGCCTGGAGTGTACCCCCAGGGAGGAACGAGCAGTACTTC. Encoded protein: CAWSVPPGRNEQYF.

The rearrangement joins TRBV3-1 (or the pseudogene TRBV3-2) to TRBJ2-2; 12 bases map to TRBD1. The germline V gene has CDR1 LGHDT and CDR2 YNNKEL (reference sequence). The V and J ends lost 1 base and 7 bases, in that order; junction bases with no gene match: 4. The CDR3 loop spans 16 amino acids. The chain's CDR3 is CASSQAGTGGHGELFF. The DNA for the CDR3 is TGTGCCAGCAGCCAAGCCGGGACAGGGGGCCACGGGGAGCTGTTTTTT.

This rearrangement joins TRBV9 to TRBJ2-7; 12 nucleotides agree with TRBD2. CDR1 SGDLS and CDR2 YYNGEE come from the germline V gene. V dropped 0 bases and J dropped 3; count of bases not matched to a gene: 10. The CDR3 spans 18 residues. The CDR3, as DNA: TGTGCCAGCAGCGTAGCTACGGCTAGCGGGGGGGCGGTCTACGAGCAGTACTTC. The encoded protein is CASSVATASGGAVYEQYF.

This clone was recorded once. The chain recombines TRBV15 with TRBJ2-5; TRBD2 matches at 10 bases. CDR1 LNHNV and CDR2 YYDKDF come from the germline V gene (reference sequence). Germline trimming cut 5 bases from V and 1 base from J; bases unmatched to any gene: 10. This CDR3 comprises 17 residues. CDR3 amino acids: CATSSVSGRRLQETQYF. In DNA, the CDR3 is TGTGCCACCAGCTCCGTTAGCGGGAGGAGGCTCCAAGAGACCCAGTACTTC.

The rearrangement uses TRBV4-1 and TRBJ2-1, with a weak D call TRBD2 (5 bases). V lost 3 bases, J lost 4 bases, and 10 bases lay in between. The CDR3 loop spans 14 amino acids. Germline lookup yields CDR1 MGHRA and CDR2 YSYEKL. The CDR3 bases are TGCGCCAGCAGCCATGCGGACTCATACAATGAGCAGTTCTTC. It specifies CASSHADSYNEQFF.

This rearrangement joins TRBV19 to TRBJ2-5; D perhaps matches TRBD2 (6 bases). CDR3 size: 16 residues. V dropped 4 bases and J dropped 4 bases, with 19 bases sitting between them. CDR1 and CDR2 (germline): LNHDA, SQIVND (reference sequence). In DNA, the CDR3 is TGTGCCAGTAGTACGGGGACGGCGGGGCGTGCAGAGACCCAGTACTTC. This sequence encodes CASSTGTAGRAETQYF.

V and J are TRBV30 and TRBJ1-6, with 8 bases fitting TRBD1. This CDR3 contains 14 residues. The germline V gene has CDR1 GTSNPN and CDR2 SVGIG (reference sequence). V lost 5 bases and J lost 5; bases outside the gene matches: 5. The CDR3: CAWVRDRNNSPLHF. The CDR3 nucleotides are TGTGCCTGGGTCCGGGACAGGAATAATTCACCCCTCCACTTT.

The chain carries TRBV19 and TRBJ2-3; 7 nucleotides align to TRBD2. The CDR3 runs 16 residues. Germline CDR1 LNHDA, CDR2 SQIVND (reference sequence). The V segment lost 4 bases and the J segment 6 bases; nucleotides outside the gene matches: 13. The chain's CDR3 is CASSTTGTTYSDTQYF. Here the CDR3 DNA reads TGTGCCAGTAGTACCACCGGGACTACTTATTCGGATACGCAGTATTTT.

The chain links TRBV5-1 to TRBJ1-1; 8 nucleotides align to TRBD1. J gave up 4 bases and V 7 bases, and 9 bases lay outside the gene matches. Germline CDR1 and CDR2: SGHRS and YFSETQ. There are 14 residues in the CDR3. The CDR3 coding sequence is TGCGCCAGCTGGGCAGGGGGCGCGGGCACTGAAGCTTTCTTT. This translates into CASWAGGAGTEAFF.